This is a list of T cell receptor beta chains from one sample in a study of Graves' ophthalmopathy and Graves' hyperthyroidism. A single record per CDR3 protein comes from TCRdb applying MiXCR to the multiplex PCR reads. The data show around 1,000,000 distinct CDR3 sequences, about 38% seen once. Input material: peripheral blood or thyroid tissue (not recorded which). These receptors were obtained from an adult man with Graves' hyperthyroidism. The CDR3 runs from the conserved cysteine through the conserved F or W. A D gene is named only where the DNA matches it firmly. Only some rows state a clone size, as once, few, many or a class for expanded clones.

j_gene: TRBJ1-2
d_gene: -
v_gene: TRBV10-3
abundance: -
CDR3aa: CAISGKGQNGYTF
CDR3nt: TGTGCCATCAGCGGGAAGGGTCAGAATGGCTACACCTTC

j_gene: TRBJ1-5
d_gene: TRBD1
v_gene: TRBV10-2
abundance: -
CDR3aa: CASSYRTGQGPPQHF
CDR3nt: TGTGCCAGCAGTTACCGAACGGGACAGGGGCCGCCCCAGCATTTT

j_gene: TRBJ1-1
d_gene: -
v_gene: TRBV24-1
abundance: many
CDR3aa: CATSDLWGPAFF
CDR3nt: TGTGCCACCAGTGATTTGTGGGGTCCCGCTTTCTTT

j_gene: TRBJ1-4
d_gene: -
v_gene: TRBV10-3
abundance: many
CDR3aa: CAISEKRGDPEKLFF
CDR3nt: TGTGCCATCAGTGAGAAGAGAGGGGATCCGGAAAAACTGTTTTTT

j_gene: TRBJ2-2
d_gene: -
v_gene: TRBV7-9
abundance: many
CDR3aa: CASSQLAALAGELFF
CDR3nt: TGTGCCAGCAGCCAACTTGCTGCTTTGGCCGGGGAGCTGTTTTTT

j_gene: TRBJ1-3
d_gene: TRBD1
v_gene: TRBV29-1
abundance: -
CDR3aa: CSAPQGNTIYF
CDR3nt: TGCAGCGCACCACAGGGGAACACCATATATTTT

j_gene: TRBJ1-3
d_gene: -
v_gene: TRBV2
abundance: -
CDR3aa: CASSANLGNTIYF
CDR3nt: TGTGCCAGCAGTGCTAATCTAGGAAACACCATATATTTT

j_gene: TRBJ1-4
d_gene: -
v_gene: TRBV7-6
abundance: many
CDR3aa: CASSSLLTGSNEKLFF
CDR3nt: TGTGCCAGCAGCTCATTGCTGACAGGCAGCAATGAAAAACTGTTTTTT

j_gene: TRBJ2-7
d_gene: -
v_gene: TRBV7-9
abundance: many
CDR3aa: CASRAPLPTYEQYF
CDR3nt: TGTGCCAGCAGGGCTCCCCTCCCTACGTACGAGCAGTACTTC

j_gene: TRBJ2-7
d_gene: -
v_gene: TRBV6-5
abundance: many
CDR3aa: CASNKQQSYEQYF
CDR3nt: TGTGCCAGCAACAAGCAGCAGTCCTACGAGCAGTACTTC

j_gene: TRBJ1-2
d_gene: -
v_gene: TRBV6-1
abundance: -
CDR3aa: CASSPSGARVGYTF
CDR3nt: TGTGCCAGCAGCCCCTCGGGTGCGAGGGTCGGCTACACCTTC

j_gene: TRBJ1-1
d_gene: -
v_gene: TRBV29-1
abundance: -
CDR3aa: CSAKTRGDTEAFF
CDR3nt: TGCAGCGCCAAGACGAGGGGGGACACTGAAGCTTTCTTT

j_gene: TRBJ1-6
d_gene: -
v_gene: TRBV3-1
abundance: few
CDR3aa: CASSQGRLPLHF
CDR3nt: TGTGCCAGCAGCCAAGGACGATTGCCCCTCCACTTT

j_gene: TRBJ2-7
d_gene: -
v_gene: TRBV7-6
abundance: -
CDR3aa: CASSLASGVLDEQYF
CDR3nt: TGTGCCAGCAGCTTAGCATCAGGGGTCCTCGACGAGCAGTACTTC

j_gene: TRBJ2-2
d_gene: TRBD1
v_gene: TRBV7-8
abundance: many
CDR3aa: CASSFPGQGTGELFF
CDR3nt: TGTGCCAGCAGCTTTCCTGGACAGGGTACCGGGGAGCTGTTTTTT

j_gene: TRBJ2-7
d_gene: TRBD2
v_gene: TRBV2
abundance: -
CDR3aa: CASSWTSPYYEQYF
CDR3nt: TGTGCCAGCAGTTGGACTAGCCCTTACTACGAGCAGTACTTC

j_gene: TRBJ2-5
d_gene: -
v_gene: TRBV7-7
abundance: many
CDR3aa: CASSSPGGGETQYF
CDR3nt: TGTGCCAGCAGCTCCCCCGGTGGTGGGGAGACCCAGTACTTC

j_gene: TRBJ1-2
d_gene: -
v_gene: TRBV18
abundance: once
CDR3aa: CASSPGEYNYGYTF
CDR3nt: TGTGCCAGCTCACCTGGGGAGTATAACTATGGCTACACCTTC

j_gene: TRBJ1-1
d_gene: -
v_gene: TRBV6-2/TRBV6-3
abundance: few
CDR3aa: CASSYWAGLEAFF
CDR3nt: TGTGCCAGCAGTTACTGGGCAGGACTTGAAGCTTTCTTT

j_gene: TRBJ2-2
d_gene: -
v_gene: TRBV5-1
abundance: -
CDR3aa: CASSTASTGELFF
CDR3nt: TGCGCCAGCAGCACGGCAAGCACCGGGGAGCTGTTTTTT

j_gene: TRBJ2-2
d_gene: -
v_gene: TRBV2
abundance: many
CDR3aa: CASTGQSGGELFF
CDR3nt: TGTGCCAGCACAGGACAGTCCGGGGGGGAGCTGTTTTTT

j_gene: TRBJ2-5
d_gene: -
v_gene: TRBV7-3
abundance: few
CDR3aa: CASRAAAPVETQYF
CDR3nt: TGTGCCAGCAGAGCCGCGGCCCCCGTGGAGACCCAGTACTTC

j_gene: TRBJ2-7
d_gene: -
v_gene: TRBV7-9
abundance: few
CDR3aa: CASSTRLGSYEQYF
CDR3nt: TGTGCCAGCAGCACGAGGCTAGGGTCCTACGAGCAGTACTTC

j_gene: TRBJ2-5
d_gene: -
v_gene: TRBV2
abundance: many
CDR3aa: CASTPPGPGRMTQYF
CDR3nt: TGTGCCAGCACGCCCCCGGGCCCGGGGAGAATGACCCAGTACTTC

j_gene: TRBJ1-6
d_gene: -
v_gene: TRBV7-9
abundance: -
CDR3aa: CASSTPGGEYSPLHF
CDR3nt: TGCGCCAGCAGCACCCCGGGCGGGGAGTATTCACCCCTCCACTTT

j_gene: TRBJ2-5
d_gene: -
v_gene: TRBV6-2/TRBV6-3
abundance: many
CDR3aa: CASSSSVAPTQYF
CDR3nt: TGTGCCAGCAGTTCCTCGGTGGCACCGACCCAGTACTTC

j_gene: TRBJ1-5
d_gene: -
v_gene: TRBV19
abundance: -
CDR3aa: CASSICGVGDQPQHF
CDR3nt: TGTGCCAGTAGTATATGTGGGGTGGGGGATCAGCCCCAGCATTTT

j_gene: TRBJ1-1
d_gene: -
v_gene: TRBV28
abundance: -
CDR3aa: CATGASGANTEAFF
CDR3nt: TGTGCCACCGGCGCGAGCGGGGCGAACACTGAAGCTTTCTTT

j_gene: TRBJ1-4
d_gene: -
v_gene: TRBV10-3
abundance: many
CDR3aa: CAISESTGGPNEKLFF
CDR3nt: TGTGCCATCAGTGAGTCCACGGGAGGACCTAATGAAAAACTGTTTTTT